The sequence of this T cell receptor (beta chain) was determined in a study of T cells in Graves' hyperthyroidism and ophthalmopathy. General study results and limits: Model predictions of ophthalmopathy came a median 6.5 months before onset.

This clonotype was seen ten or more times. Its antigen is not identified. V lost 6 bases to trimming and J lost 1 base, with 16 bases between them. Germline V gene data show CDR1 as MNHEY and CDR2 as SMNVEV (reference sequence). The CDR3 totals 16 residues. Amplified TCR beta CDR3 regions derived from RNA transcripts. When the TCR CDR3 underwent first-round RT-PCR, the HTBI primer set was used. TCRdb reanalysed the multiplex PCR reads using MiXCR and keeps one entry per CDR3 protein. The sample records approximately 640,000 distinct CDR3 sequences, roughly 17% being singletons. V is TRBV27 and J is TRBJ2-1, with D maybe TRBD2 (6 bases). The material sequenced was blood. The receptor was derived from a man between 45 and 60 years old with Graves' hyperthyroidism. The CDR3 DNA is TGTGCCAGCAGGAATTCAGCGGGTAGGTCCTACAATGAGCAGTTCTTC. It codes for CASRNSAGRSYNEQFF.